A single T cell receptor beta chain is shown here with its context. This sample was taken from a study of blood T cell repertoires in COVID-19. Study-level background: Sources were T cells, B-cell-depleted T cells, or PBMCs; the material itself was cDNA or gDNA.

The ends lost 6 bases at V and 1 base at J; junction bases unmatched: 4. CDR1 SQVTM and CDR2 ANQGSEA come from the germline V gene. The CDR3 consists of 13 residues. Original processing notes: Quantification of nucleated cells was approximated via reference gene primer amplification. The assay was immunoSEQ multiplex PCR, and TCRdb's table has in-frame clones only and misses some. V and J calls and clone size are given by that table; D and trimming were obtained from the DNA. The sample lists some 230,000 clones, around 83% occurring once. The participants were between about 18 and 100 years old and came from roughly 25 US areas. Cohorts were determined from participant-reported clinical history.

The V call is TRBV29-1, the J call TRBJ1-1; 8 positions match TRBD1. The specimen sequenced was PBMCs or T cells enriched from blood (not recorded which). The source of this sequence is a middle-aged woman with acute COVID-19. The CDR3 bases are TGCAGCGTCCTGACAGGGGCGAACACTGAAGCTTTCTTT. This codes for CSVLTGANTEAFF.